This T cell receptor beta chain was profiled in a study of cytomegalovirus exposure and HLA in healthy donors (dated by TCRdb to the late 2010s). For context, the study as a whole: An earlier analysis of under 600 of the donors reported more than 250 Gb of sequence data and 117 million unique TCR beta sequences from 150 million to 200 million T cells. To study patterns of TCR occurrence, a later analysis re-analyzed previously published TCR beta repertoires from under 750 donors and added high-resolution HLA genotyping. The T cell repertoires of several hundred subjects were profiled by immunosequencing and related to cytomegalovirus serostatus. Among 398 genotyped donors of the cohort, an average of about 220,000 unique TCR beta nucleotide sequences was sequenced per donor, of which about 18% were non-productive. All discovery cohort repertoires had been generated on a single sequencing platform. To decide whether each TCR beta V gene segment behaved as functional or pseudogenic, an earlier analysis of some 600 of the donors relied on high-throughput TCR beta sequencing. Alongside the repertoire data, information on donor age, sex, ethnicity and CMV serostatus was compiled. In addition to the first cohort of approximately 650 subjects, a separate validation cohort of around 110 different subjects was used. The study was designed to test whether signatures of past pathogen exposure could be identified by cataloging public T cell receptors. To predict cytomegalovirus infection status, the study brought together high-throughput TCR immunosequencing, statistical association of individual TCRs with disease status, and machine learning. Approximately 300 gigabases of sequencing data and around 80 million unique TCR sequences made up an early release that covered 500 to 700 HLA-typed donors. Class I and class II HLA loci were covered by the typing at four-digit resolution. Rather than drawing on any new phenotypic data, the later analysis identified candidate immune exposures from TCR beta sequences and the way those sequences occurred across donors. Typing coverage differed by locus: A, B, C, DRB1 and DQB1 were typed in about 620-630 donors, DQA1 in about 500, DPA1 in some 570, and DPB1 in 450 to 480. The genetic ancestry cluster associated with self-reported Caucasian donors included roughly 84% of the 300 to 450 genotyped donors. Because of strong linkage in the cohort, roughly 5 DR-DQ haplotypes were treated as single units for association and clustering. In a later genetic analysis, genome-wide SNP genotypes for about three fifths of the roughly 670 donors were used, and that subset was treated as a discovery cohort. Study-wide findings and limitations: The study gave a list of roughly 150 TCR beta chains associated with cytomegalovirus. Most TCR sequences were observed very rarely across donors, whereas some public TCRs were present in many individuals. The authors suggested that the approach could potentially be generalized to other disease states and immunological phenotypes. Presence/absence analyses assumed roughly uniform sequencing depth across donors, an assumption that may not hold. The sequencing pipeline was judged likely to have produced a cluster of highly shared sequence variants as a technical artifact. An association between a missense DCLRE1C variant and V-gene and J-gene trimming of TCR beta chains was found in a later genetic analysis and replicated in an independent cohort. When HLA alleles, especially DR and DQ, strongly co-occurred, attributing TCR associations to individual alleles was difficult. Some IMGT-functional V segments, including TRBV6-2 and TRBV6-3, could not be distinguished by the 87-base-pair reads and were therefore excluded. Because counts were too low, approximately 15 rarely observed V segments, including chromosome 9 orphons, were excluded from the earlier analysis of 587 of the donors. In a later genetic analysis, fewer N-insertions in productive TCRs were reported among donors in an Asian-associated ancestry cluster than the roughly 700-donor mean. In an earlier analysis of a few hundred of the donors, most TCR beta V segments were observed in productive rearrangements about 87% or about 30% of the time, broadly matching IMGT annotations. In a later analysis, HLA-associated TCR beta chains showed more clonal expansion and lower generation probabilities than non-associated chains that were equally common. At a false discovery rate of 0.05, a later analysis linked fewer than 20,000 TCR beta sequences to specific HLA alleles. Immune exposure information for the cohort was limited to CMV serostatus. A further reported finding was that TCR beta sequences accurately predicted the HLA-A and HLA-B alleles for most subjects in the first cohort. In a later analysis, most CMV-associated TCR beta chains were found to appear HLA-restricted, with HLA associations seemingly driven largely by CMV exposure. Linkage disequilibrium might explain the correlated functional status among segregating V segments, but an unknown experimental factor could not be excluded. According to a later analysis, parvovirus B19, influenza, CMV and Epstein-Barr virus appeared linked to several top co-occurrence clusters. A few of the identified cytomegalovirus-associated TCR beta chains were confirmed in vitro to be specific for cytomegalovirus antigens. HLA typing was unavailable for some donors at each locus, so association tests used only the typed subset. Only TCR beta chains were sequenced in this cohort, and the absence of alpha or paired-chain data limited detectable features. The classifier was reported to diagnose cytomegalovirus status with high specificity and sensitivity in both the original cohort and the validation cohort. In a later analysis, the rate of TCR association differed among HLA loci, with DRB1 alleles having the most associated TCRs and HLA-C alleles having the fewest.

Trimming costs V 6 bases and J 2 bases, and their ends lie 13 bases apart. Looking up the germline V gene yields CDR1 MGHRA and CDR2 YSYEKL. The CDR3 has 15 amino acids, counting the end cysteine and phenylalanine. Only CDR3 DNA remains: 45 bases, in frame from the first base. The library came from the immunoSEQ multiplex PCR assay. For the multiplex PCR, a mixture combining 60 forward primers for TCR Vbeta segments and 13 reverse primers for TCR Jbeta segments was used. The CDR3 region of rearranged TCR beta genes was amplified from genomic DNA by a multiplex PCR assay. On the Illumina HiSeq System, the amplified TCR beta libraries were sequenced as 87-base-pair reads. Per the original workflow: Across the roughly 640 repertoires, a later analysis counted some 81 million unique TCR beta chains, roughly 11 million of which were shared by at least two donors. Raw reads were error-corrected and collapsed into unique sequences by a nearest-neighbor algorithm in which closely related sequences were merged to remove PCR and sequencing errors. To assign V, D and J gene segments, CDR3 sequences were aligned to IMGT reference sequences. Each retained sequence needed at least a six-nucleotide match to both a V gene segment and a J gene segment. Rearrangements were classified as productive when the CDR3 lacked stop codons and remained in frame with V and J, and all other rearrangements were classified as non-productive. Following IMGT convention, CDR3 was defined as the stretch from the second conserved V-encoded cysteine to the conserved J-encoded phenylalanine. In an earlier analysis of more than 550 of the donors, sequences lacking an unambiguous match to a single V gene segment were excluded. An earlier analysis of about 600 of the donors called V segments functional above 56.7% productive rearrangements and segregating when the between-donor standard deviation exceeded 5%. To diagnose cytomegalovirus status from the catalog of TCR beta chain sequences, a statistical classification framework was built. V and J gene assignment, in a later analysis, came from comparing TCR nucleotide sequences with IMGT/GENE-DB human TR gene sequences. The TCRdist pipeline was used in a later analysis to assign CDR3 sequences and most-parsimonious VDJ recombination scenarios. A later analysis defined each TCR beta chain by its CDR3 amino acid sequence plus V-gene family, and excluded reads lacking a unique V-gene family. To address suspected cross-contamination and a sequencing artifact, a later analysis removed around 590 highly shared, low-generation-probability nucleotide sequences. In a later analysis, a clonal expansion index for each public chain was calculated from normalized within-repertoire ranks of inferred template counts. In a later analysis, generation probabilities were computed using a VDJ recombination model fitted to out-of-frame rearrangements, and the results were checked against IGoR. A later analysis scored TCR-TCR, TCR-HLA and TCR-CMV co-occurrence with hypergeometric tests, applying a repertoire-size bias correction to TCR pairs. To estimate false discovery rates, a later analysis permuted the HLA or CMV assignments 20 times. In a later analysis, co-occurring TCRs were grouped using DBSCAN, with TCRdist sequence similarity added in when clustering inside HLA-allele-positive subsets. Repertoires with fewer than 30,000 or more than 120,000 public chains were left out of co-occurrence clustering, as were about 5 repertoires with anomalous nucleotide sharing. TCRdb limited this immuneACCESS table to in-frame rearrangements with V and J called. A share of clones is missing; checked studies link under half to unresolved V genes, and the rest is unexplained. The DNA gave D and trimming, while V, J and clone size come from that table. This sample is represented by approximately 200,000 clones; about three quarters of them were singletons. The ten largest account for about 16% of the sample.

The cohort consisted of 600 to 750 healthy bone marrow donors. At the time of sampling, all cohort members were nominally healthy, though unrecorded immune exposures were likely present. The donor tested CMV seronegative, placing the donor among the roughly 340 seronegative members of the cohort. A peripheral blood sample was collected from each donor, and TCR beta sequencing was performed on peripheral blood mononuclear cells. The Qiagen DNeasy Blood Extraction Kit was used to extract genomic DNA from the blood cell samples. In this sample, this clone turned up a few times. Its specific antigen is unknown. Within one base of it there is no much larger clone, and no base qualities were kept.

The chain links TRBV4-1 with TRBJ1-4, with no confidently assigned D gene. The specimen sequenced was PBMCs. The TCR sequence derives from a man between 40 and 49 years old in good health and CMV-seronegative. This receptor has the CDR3 CASRKNFLTNEKLFF. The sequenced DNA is TGCGCCAGCAGGAAGAACTTTTTGACTAATGAAAAACTGTTTTTT.